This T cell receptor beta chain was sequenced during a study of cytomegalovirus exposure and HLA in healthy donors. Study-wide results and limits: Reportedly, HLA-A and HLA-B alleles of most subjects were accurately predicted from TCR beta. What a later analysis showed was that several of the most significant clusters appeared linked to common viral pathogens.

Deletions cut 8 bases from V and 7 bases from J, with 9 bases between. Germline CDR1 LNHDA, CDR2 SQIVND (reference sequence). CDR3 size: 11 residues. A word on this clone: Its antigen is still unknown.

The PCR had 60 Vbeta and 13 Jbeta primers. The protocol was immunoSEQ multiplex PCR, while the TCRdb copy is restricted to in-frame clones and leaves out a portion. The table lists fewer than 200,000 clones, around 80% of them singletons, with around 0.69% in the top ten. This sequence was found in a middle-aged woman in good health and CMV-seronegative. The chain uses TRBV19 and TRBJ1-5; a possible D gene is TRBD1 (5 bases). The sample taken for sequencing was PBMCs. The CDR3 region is CASGAAQPQHF. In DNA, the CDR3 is TGTGCCAGTGGGGCTGCCCAGCCCCAGCATTTT.